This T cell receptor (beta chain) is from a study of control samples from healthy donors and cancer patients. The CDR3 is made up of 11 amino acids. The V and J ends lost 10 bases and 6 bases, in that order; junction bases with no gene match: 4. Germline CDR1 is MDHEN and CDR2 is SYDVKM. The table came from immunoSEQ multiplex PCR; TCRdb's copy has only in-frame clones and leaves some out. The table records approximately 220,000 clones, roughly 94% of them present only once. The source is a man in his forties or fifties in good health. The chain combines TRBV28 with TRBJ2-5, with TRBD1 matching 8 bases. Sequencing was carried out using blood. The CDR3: CATGGIKTQYF. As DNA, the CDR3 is TGTGCCACAGGGGGCATCAAGACCCAGTACTTC.